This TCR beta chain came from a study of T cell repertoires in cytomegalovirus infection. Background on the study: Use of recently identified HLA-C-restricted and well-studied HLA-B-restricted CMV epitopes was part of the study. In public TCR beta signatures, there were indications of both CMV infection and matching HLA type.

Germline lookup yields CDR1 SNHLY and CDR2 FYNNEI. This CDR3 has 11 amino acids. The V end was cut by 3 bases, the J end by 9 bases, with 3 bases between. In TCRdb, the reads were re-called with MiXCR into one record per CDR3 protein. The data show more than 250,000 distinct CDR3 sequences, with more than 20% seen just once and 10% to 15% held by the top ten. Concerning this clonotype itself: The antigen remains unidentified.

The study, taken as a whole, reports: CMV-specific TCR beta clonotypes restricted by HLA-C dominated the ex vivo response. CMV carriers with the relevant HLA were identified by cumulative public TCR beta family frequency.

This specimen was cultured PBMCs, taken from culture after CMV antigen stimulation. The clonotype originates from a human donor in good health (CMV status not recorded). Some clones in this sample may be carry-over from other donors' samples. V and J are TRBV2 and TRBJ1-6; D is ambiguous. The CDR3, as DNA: TGTGCCAGCAGTGATAGTTCACCCCTCCACTTT. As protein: CASSDSSPLHF.